This is a list of T cell receptor delta chains from one sample in a study of gammadelta T cells in human blood. TCRdb called clones anew from the RT-PCR reads with CATT. The sample consists of under 300 delta-chain clones, roughly two fifths of them appearing once. The specimen was non-Vgamma9Vdelta2 gamma-delta T cells from adult blood. These TCRs come from a human donor. CDR3s include the opening cysteine and the closing phenylalanine or tryptophan. A D gene is named only where the DNA matches it firmly. Clone size is shown for a subset of rows, as once, few, many or a class of expanded clone.

size: hyperexpanded; V: TRDV1; D: TRDD3; J: TRDJ2; DNA: TGTGCTCTTGGGTTTACTGGGGGATGGCCCCTTTTGACAGCACAACTCTTCTTT; CDR3: CALGFTGGWPLLTAQLFF
size: hyperexpanded; V: TRDV1; D: TRDD3; J: TRDJ1; DNA: TGTGCTCTTGGGGAACTGGGCCTAACACTGGGGGATAGGATGTACACCGATAAACTCATCTTT; CDR3: CALGELGLTLGDRMYTDKLIF
size: hyperexpanded; V: TRDV1; D: TRDD3; J: TRDJ1; DNA: TGTGCTCTTGGGGTGGGGGGCCTCCACTGGGGGAAGAACACCGATAAACTCATCTTT; CDR3: CALGVGGLHWGKNTDKLIF
size: .; V: TRDV3; D: TRDD3; J: TRDJ1; DNA: TGTGCCTTTAGACCCCCCCTGCCGGCGGCTGGGGATACCCACACCGATAAACTCATCTTT; CDR3: CAFRPPLPAAGDTHTDKLIF
size: hyperexpanded; V: TRDV1; D: .; J: TRDJ1; DNA: TGTGCTCTTGGGGGATACGCGGGAGGGTACACCGATAAACTCATCTTT; CDR3: CALGGYAGGYTDKLIF
size: large; V: TRDV2; D: TRDD3; J: TRDJ3; DNA: TGTGCCTGTGACTTACTGGGGGATACCGGCTCCTGGGACACCCGACAGATGTTTTTC; CDR3: CACDLLGDTGSWDTRQMFF
size: once; V: TRDV2; D: TRDD3; J: TRDJ1; DNA: TGTGCCTGTGACCCTACTGGGGGATTCTTAAAGTACACCGATAAACTCATCTTT; CDR3: CACDPTGGFLKYTDKLIF
size: .; V: TRDV3; D: TRDD3; J: TRDJ1; DNA: TGTGCCTCCCCGGGTTCTGGGGGATACTGGGGGATATTAATCTTT; CDR3: CASPGSGGYWGILIF
size: .; V: TRDV2; D: TRDD3; J: TRDJ2; DNA: TGTGCCTGTGACACTCTGGGGGATTTGACAGCACAACTCTTCTTT; CDR3: CACDTLGDLTAQLFF
size: hyperexpanded; V: TRDV1; D: .; J: TRDJ1; DNA: TGTGCTCTTGGGGGCCCTAAACTCATCTTT; CDR3: CALGGPKLIF
size: large; V: TRDV1; D: TRDD3; J: TRDJ1; DNA: TGTGCTCTTGGGGAACTCGACCCCAACTGGGGGATATGGATGGTATCCGATAAACTCATCTTT; CDR3: CALGELDPNWGIWMVSDKLIF
size: .; V: TRDV3; D: TRDD3; J: TRDJ1; DNA: TGTGCCTTGAGCCTTCTCTTCCCGCCGTCTGGATTACTGGGGCCTTACACCGATAAACTCATCTTT; CDR3: CALSLLFPPSGLLGPYTDKLIF
size: hyperexpanded; V: TRDV1; D: .; J: TRDJ2; DNA: TGTGCTCTTGGGATCCTTCCTGGCGTACTGGGAACAGCACAACTCTTCTTT; CDR3: CALGILPGVLGTAQLFF
size: large; V: TRDV1; D: TRDD3; J: TRDJ1; DNA: TGTGCTCTTGGGGGATTACACTGGGGGACCAAGTACACCGATAAACTCATCTTT; CDR3: CALGGLHWGTKYTDKLIF
size: large; V: TRDV1; D: TRDD2; J: TRDJ1; DNA: TGTGCTCTTGGGGGCTCCCGTTCCTACCCCTGGCCGTACACCGATAAACTCATCTTT; CDR3: CALGGSRSYPWPYTDKLIF
size: large; V: TRDV2; D: TRDD3; J: TRDJ1; DNA: TGTGCCTGTGACACCGTACCCCATTCTACTGGGGGACAGCCCACCGATAAACTCATCTTT; CDR3: CACDTVPHSTGGQPTDKLIF
size: hyperexpanded; V: TRDV1; D: .; J: TRDJ1; DNA: TGTGCTCTTGGGAACCCAGAGCTGATTAAAGCTAAACTCATCTTT; CDR3: CALGNPELIKAKLIF